These 22 T cell receptor beta chains originate from one sample sequenced in a study of post-analysis software for immune sequencing data. Incorporated into the TCR beta cDNA libraries were unique molecular identifiers, which served to reduce PCR and sequencing biases. TCRdb re-called the PCR reads with MiXCR, one entry per CDR3 protein. This table has 350,000 to 500,000 distinct CDR3 sequences, approximately 37% appearing once. Notes on the study in general: Roughly 5 TRBV segments (TRBV5-6, TRBV5-1 and TRBV20-1 among them) occurred more frequently in patients than in controls.

Their antigens remain unidentified. The sequenced sample was blood. The receptors come from a girl aged 2 to 9 with multiple sclerosis.

This clonotype occurred a few times. This chain uses TRBV20-1 with TRBJ2-7; D ambiguous. This CDR3 region has 11 residues. CDR1 and CDR2 from the germline V gene are DFQATT and SNEGSKA (reference sequence). V was pared by 5 bases and J by 3 bases, with 8 bases between. The CDR3 nucleotides are TGCAGTGCTGAGCGAAACTACGAGCAGTACTTC. Its translation: CSAERNYEQYF.

This chain uses TRBV7-2 with TRBJ1-4, with D tentatively TRBD1 (5 bases). The CDR3 runs 15 residues. V shed 2 bases and J shed 5 bases, with 12 bases lying between them. CDR1 SGHTA and CDR2 FQGNSA come from the germline V gene. The CDR3 DNA is TGTGCCAGCAGCTTACAGGGAGTTCGGAATGAAAAACTGTTTTTT. Protein sequence: CASSLQGVRNEKLFF.

The chain combines TRBV20-1 with TRBJ2-3; D is undetermined. This CDR3 region has 14 residues. Germline CDR1 reads DFQATT; CDR2 reads SNEGSKA (reference sequence). This chain's CDR3 is CRAQTVPRTDTQYF. As DNA, the CDR3 is TGCAGAGCCCAGACGGTCCCTAGGACAGATACGCAGTATTTT.

This clonotype was seen more than once but under ten times. The rearrangement joins TRBV7-6 to TRBJ2-1; D gene ambiguous. V dropped 1 base and J dropped 0 bases, with 7 bases sitting between them. This CDR3 is built from 15 residues. Germline CDR1 is SGHVS and CDR2 is FNYEAQ. In DNA form, the CDR3 reads TGTGCCAGCAGCTTAGGGCTAAGCTCCTACAATGAGCAGTTCTTC. Amino acids: CASSLGLSSYNEQFF.

This chain joins TRBV2 and TRBJ1-6; TRBD1 agrees at 7 bases. CDR1 is SNHLY and CDR2 is FYNNEI in the germline V gene. The V segment lost 3 bases and the J segment 8 bases; nucleotides outside the gene matches: 10. There are 16 residues in the CDR3. The CDR3 reads CASSDQAPGGYSPLHF. CDR3 coding DNA: TGTGCCAGCAGTGATCAGGCCCCAGGGGGATATTCACCCCTCCACTTT.

J is TRBJ1-4 and V is TRBV7-9; D not resolved. There are 12 residues in the CDR3. Trimming stripped 3 bases from V and 8 bases from J, with 7 bases between. CDR1 and CDR2 from the germline V gene are SEHNR and FQNEAQ (reference sequence). The CDR3 bases are TGTGCCAGCAGCTTGGGCAAAGAAAAACTGTTTTTT. Amino acids: CASSLGKEKLFF.

The chain carries TRBV2 and TRBJ2-1, with TRBD2 matching 9 bases. CDR1 SNHLY and CDR2 FYNNEI come from the germline V gene. This CDR3 contains 18 residues. J lost 2 bases, V lost 10 bases, and 18 bases had no gene match. In DNA form, the CDR3 reads TGTGCCACCTATAGCAAACCGGGGGCGGGGGGGACCTACAATGAGCAGTTCTTC. Its protein is CATYSKPGAGGTYNEQFF.

This clonotype was observed a few times. The chain has TRBV29-1 and TRBJ1-2, with D perhaps TRBD1 (6 bases). CDR1 is SQVTM and CDR2 is ANQGSEA in the germline V gene. Trimming took 3 bases from V and 7 from J, leaving 15 bases between them. The CDR3 consists of 13 residues. Here the CDR3 DNA reads TGCAGCGTTGATTGGGGGACATTTGCTGGCTACACCTTC. Its protein product is CSVDWGTFAGYTF.

This clonotype came up a few times. This sequence joins TRBV4-3 and TRBJ2-3; TRBD2 agrees at 7 bases. The trim removed 0 bases at V and 0 bases at J, leaving 3 bases unmatched. CDR1 is LGHNA and CDR2 is YSLEER in the germline V gene. The CDR3 runs to 16 residues. The CDR3 nucleotides are TGCGCCAGCAGCCAAGATAGGCGGGAGAGCACAGATACGCAGTATTTT. This codes for CASSQDRRESTDTQYF.

The chain couples TRBV6-2 or TRBV6-3 to TRBJ1-5; D not certain. The V end was cut by 2 bases, the J end by 6 bases, with 8 bases between. The CDR3 runs 13 residues. Germline V CDR1 and CDR2: MNHEY, SVGEGT. The CDR3 loop is CASSYREGQPQHF. The CDR3 DNA sequence: TGTGCCAGCAGTTACAGGGAAGGTCAGCCCCAGCATTTT.

This clonotype was recorded a few times. The V call is TRBV20-1, the J call TRBJ2-3, with 10 bases that match TRBD2. Per the germline V gene, CDR1 is DFQATT and CDR2 is SNEGSKA (reference sequence). The CDR3 spans 13 residues. V shed 7 bases and J 0 bases; nucleotides not matched to a gene: 1. For the CDR3, the DNA is TGCAGTGGACTAGCGGGCAGCACAGATACGCAGTATTTT. Translation gives CSGLAGSTDTQYF.

This chain joins TRBV4-2 and TRBJ2-3, with D perhaps matching TRBD2 (5 bases). CDR3 size: 15 residues. V was clipped by 2 bases and J by 3 bases, with 12 bases between them. In germline, CDR1 is LGHNA, CDR2 YNFKEQ. CDR3 sequence (DNA): TGTGCCAGCAGCCAATCAACCCCGGGGACAGATACGCAGTATTTT. It is translated as CASSQSTPGTDTQYF.

This clonotype has more than one count but fewer than ten. The chain is built from TRBV20-1 and TRBJ2-1; 13 positions agree with TRBD2. The CDR3 sequence is 17 residues long. V shed 6 bases and J 3 bases; nucleotides not matched to a gene: 11. Germline V gene data show CDR1 as DFQATT and CDR2 as SNEGSKA (reference sequence). CDR3 loop: CSAGGTSGDLIYNEQFF. CDR3 DNA: TGCAGTGCAGGAGGGACTAGCGGGGATCTTATCTACAATGAGCAGTTCTTC.

The chain carries TRBV28 and TRBJ2-6; TRBD1 agrees at 9 bases. Trimming removed 5 bases from V and 4 bases from J; junction bases left unmatched: 9. The germline gives CDR1 MDHEN, CDR2 SYDVKM. The CDR3 length is 17 residues. CDR3 DNA: TGTGCCAGCAGTCACCTCTGGACAGGGGAAGGGGCCAACGTCCTGACTTTC. Translation gives CASSHLWTGEGANVLTF.

The chain links TRBV5-1 to TRBJ1-1, with TRBD1 matching 9 bases. After removal of 2 bases from V and 5 bases from J, the junction contained 10 bases not matched to a gene. Per germline, CDR1 SGHRS and CDR2 YFSETQ. The CDR3 has 16 residues. As DNA, the CDR3 is TGCGCCAGCAGCTTTTGGGGGCACAGGGGGCGGACTGAAGCTTTCTTT. Translated: CASSFWGHRGRTEAFF.

This clonotype turned up a few times. The chain employs TRBV15 and TRBJ2-1; maybe TRBD1 (5 bases). This CDR3 has 16 amino acids. The germline CDR1 and CDR2 sequences are LNHNV and YYDKDF (reference sequence). V lost 3 bases and J 2 bases, leaving 14 bases between the germline ends. The CDR3 sequence is CATSSPGRAPYNEQFF. DNA for the CDR3: TGTGCCACCAGCAGCCCTGGCAGGGCCCCCTACAATGAGCAGTTCTTC.

J is TRBJ1-1 and V is TRBV7-9; D gene uncertain. Germline assignment: CDR1 SEHNR and CDR2 FQNEAQ (reference sequence). This CDR3 has 14 residues. V lost 7 bases and J 0 bases, leaving 12 bases between the germline ends. In DNA, the CDR3 is TGTGCCAGCACCCTTATGGACCTGAACACTGAAGCTTTCTTT. It translates to CASTLMDLNTEAFF.

This clonotype showed up just a few times. The rearrangement joins TRBV25-1 to TRBJ2-7; D perhaps matches TRBD1 (6 bases). Trimming shortened V by 4 bases and J by 0 bases, and 7 bases separated the two germline ends. The CDR3 spans 13 residues. Germline V gene data show CDR1 as MGHDK and CDR2 as SYGVNS. CDR3 bases: TGTGCCAGCAGTGGGACAGCCTCCTACGAGCAGTACTTC. Amino acids: CASSGTASYEQYF.

J is TRBJ2-1 and V is TRBV5-1; D unresolved. The V gene lost 0 bases and the J gene lost 0 bases, with 10 bases spanning the gap. The CDR3 is 16 residues long. CDR1 is SGHRS, CDR2 YFSETQ, per germline. CDR3 nucleotides: TGCGCCAGCAGCTTGGGAATCCAGAGCTCCTACAATGAGCAGTTCTTC. It is translated as CASSLGIQSSYNEQFF.

This chain links TRBV4-1 with TRBJ2-3, with D possibly matching TRBD2 (5 bases). This CDR3 spans 13 amino acids. Germline V lookup: CDR1 MGHRA, CDR2 YSYEKL. V shed 0 bases and J shed 8 bases, with 9 bases lying between them. The CDR3 DNA sequence: TGCGCCAGCAGCCAAGAGGGAGCGACTACGCAGTATTTT. It is translated as CASSQEGATTQYF.

This clonotype was counted between two and nine times. The CDR3 region is CASSGRGGSAYYEQYF. CDR3 coding DNA: TGTGCCAGCAGCGGCAGGGGCGGGTCGGCGTACTACGAGCAGTACTTC. The rearrangement joins TRBV7-9 to TRBJ2-7; maybe TRBD1 (6 bases). This CDR3 has 16 amino acids. Germline CDR1 is SEHNR and CDR2 is FQNEAQ (reference sequence). V lost 5 bases and J 3 bases, leaving 20 bases between the germline ends.

This chain connects TRBV11-2 to TRBJ2-1; 10 bases align to TRBD2. Germline V gene lookup returns CDR1 SGHAT and CDR2 FQNNGV. The CDR3 is made up of 13 amino acids. CDR3 DNA sequence: TGTGCGTCCGGGGAGCGGGAGGGGGGCAGGCAGTTCTTC. As protein: CASGEREGGRQFF. Filled out from reference TRBV11-2 and TRBJ2-1, the complete variable domain reads EAGVAQSPRYKIIEKRQSVAFWCNPISGHATLYWYQQILGQGPKLLIQFQNNGVVDDSQLPKDRFSAERLKGVDSTLKIQPAKLEDSAVYLCASGEREGGRQFFGPGTRLTVL.